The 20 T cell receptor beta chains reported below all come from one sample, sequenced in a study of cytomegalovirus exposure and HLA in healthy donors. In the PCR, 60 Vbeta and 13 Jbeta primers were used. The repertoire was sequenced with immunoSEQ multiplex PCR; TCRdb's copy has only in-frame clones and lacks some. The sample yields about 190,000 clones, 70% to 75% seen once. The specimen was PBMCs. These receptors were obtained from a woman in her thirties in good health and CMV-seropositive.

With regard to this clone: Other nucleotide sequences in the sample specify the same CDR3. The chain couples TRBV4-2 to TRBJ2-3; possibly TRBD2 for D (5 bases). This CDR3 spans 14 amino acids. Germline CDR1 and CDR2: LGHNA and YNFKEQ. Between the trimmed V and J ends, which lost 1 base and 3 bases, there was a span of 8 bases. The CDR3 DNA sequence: TGTGCCAGCAGCCAAGGGTTAGCGACAGATACGCAGTATTTT. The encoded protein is CASSQGLATDTQYF.

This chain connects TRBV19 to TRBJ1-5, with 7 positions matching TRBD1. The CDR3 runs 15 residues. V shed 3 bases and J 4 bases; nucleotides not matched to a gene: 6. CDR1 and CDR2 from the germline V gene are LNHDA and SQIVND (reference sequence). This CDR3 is CASSIETGRNQPQHF. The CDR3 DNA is TGTGCCAGTAGTATCGAGACAGGGAGGAATCAGCCCCAGCATTTT.

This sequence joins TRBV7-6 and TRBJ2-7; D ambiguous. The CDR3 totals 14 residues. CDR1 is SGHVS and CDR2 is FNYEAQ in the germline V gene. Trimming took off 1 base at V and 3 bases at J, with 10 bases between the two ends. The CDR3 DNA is TGTGCCAGCAGCTTAGAGGAGTCCTACTACGAGCAGTACTTC. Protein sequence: CASSLEESYYEQYF.

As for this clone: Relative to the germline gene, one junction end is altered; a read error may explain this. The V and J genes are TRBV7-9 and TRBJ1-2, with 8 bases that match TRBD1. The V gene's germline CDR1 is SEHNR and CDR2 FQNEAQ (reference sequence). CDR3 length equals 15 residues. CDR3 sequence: CSSSFPGTGAYGYTF. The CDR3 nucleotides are TGTTCCAGCAGCTTCCCCGGGACAGGTGCCTATGGCTACACCTTC.

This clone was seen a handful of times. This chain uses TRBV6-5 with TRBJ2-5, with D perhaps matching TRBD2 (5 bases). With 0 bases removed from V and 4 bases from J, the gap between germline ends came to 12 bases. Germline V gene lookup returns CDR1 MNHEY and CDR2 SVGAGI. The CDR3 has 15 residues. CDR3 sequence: CASSYSALGGETQYF. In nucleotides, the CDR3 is TGTGCCAGCAGTTACTCTGCTCTAGGAGGAGAGACCCAGTACTTC.

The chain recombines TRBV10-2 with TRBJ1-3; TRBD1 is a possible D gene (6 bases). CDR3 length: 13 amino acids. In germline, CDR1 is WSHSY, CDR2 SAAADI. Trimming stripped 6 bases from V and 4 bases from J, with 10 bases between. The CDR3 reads CASSHRDGNTIYF. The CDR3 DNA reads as TGCGCCAGCAGCCACAGGGACGGAAACACCATATATTTT.

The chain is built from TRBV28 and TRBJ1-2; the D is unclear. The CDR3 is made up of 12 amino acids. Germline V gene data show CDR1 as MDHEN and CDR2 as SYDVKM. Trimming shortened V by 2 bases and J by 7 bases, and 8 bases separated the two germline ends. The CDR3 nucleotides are TGTGCCAGCAGTTTAGGTACAAGTGGCTACACCTTC. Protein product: CASSLGTSGYTF.

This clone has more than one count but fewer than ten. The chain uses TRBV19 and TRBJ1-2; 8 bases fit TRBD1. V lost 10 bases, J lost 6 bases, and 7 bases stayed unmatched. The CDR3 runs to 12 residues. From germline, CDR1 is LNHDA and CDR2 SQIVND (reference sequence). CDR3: CATQLRGHGYTF. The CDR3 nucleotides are TGTGCCACCCAACTCAGGGGGCATGGCTACACCTTC. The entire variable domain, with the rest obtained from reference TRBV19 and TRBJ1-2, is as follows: DGGITQSPKYLFRKEGQNVTLSCEQNLNHDAMYWYRQDPGQGLRLIYYSQIVNDFQKGDIAEGYSVSREKKESFPLTVTSAQKNPTAFYLCATQLRGHGYTFGSGTRLTVV.

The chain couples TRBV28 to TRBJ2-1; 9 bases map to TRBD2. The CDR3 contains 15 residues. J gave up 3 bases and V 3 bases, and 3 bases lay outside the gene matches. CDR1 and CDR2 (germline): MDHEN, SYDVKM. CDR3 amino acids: CASSFLAGSYNEQFF. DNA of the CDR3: TGTGCCAGCAGTTTCCTAGCGGGGAGCTACAATGAGCAGTTCTTC.

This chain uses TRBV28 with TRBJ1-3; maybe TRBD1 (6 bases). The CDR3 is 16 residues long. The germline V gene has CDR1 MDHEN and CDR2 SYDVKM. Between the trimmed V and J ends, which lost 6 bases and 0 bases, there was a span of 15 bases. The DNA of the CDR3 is TGTGCCAGCAGCTTTCTGGACAGACTCTCTGGAAACACCATATATTTT. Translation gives CASSFLDRLSGNTIYF.

The CDR3 is CASSGGKAGYTF. The CDR3 DNA reads as TGTGCCAGCAGTGGGGGCAAAGCGGGGTACACCTTC. The chain joins TRBV7-8 to TRBJ1-2; a weak D match, TRBD1 (6 bases). This CDR3 is built from 12 residues. The germline V gene encodes CDR1 SGHVS and CDR2 FQNEAQ. V was shortened by 6 bases and J by 11 bases, with 16 bases between the two germline ends.

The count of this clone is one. The CDR3 spells CASSQGRYTEAFF. The CDR3 coding sequence is TGTGCCAGCAGCCAAGGGCGGTACACTGAAGCTTTCTTT. This rearrangement joins TRBV14 to TRBJ1-1; D remains unclear. In germline, CDR1 is SGHDN, CDR2 FVKESK. CDR3 size: 13 residues. V lost 1 base to trimming and J lost 3 bases, with 6 bases between them.

The CDR3 bases are TGTGCCAGCAGTTTTGGAGGGGCTGAAGCTTTCTTT. It yields the protein CASSFGGAEAFF. The genes are TRBV27 and TRBJ1-1; weak D call: TRBD1 (5 bases). The CDR3 consists of 12 residues. CDR1 and CDR2 (germline): MNHEY, SMNVEV (reference sequence). The germline V and J ends were trimmed by 3 bases and 6 bases, with 8 bases remaining between them.

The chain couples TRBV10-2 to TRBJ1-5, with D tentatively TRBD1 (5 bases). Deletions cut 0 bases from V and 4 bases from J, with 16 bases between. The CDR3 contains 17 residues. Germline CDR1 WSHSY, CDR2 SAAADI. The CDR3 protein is CASSESRQGFSNQPQHF. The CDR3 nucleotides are TGCGCCAGCAGTGAGTCCAGGCAGGGATTTTCAAATCAGCCCCAGCATTTT.

CDR3 bases: TGCGCCAGCAGTCAATTGGGGGAGGGGCAGTACTTC. This gives the protein CASSQLGEGQYF. This rearrangement joins TRBV23-1 to TRBJ2-7; 7 bases are shared with TRBD2. TRBV23-1 is designated an ORF whose function remains uncertain. The trim removed 1 base at V and 9 bases at J, leaving 3 bases unmatched. There are 12 residues in the CDR3.

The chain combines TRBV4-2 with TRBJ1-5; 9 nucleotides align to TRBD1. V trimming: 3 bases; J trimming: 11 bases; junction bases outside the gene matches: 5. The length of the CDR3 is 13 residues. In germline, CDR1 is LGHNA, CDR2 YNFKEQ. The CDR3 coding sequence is TGTGCCAGCAGCCAGGCCGACAGGGGGTCCCAGCATTTT. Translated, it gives CASSQADRGSQHF.

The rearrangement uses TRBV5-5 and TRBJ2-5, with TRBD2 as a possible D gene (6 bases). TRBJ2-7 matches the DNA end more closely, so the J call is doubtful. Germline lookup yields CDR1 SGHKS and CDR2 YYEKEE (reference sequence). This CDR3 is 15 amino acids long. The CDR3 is CASSLVLGTSYEQYF. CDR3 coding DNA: TGTGCCAGCAGCTTGGTTCTAGGGACTTCCTACGAGCAGTACTTC.

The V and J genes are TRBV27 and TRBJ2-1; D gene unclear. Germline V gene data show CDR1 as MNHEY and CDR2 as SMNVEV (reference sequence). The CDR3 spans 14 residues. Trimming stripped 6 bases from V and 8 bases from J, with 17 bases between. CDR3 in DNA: TGTGCCAGCAGCCCCCGGGTCCTTGTCGATGAGCAGTTCTTC. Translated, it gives CASSPRVLVDEQFF.

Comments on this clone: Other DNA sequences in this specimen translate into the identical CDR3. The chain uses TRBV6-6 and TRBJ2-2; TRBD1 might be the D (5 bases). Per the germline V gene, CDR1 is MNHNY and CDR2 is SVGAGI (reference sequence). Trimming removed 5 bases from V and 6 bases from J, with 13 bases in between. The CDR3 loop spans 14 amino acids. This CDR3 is CASSPLDSAGELFF. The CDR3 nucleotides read TGTGCCAGCAGTCCCCTTGACAGCGCCGGGGAGCTGTTTTTT.

The CDR3 DNA follows: TGTGCCAGCAGTCCCAGGGGGCGGAATAATGAAAAACTGTTTTTT. As protein: CASSPRGRNNEKLFF. The chain carries TRBV27 and TRBJ1-4; 8 bases agree with TRBD1. The germline gives CDR1 MNHEY, CDR2 SMNVEV (reference sequence). The CDR3 runs to 15 residues. Unmatched junction bases numbered 6, after V lost 5 bases and J lost 4 bases.